This T cell receptor (beta chain) stems from a study of CD8+ T cells in alopecia areata. Study-wide results and caveats: Across lesional scalp, and particularly alopecia totalis/universalis, clonality surpassed that of normal scalp.

With respect to this clone: The target antigen is unknown.

It was cDNA, reverse transcribed from extracted RNA, that served as the sequencing template. Here immunoSEQ multiplex PCR was the method, and the copy in TCRdb shows in-frame clones only, minus some. This table has fewer than 200,000 clones, around 60% appearing once. Between the trimmed V and J ends, which lost 3 bases and 0 bases, there was a span of 12 bases. In germline, CDR1 is SGHRS, CDR2 YFSETQ. There are 16 residues in the CDR3. Sequencing was performed on CD4+ T cells sorted from blood, taken at week 0. The TCR was taken from a human donor with alopecia areata. The chain is built from TRBV5-1 and TRBJ2-2; D not resolved. The CDR3 sequence is CASSSDARSNTGELFF. Here the CDR3 DNA reads TGCGCCAGCAGCTCGGACGCCCGGTCGAACACCGGGGAGCTGTTTTTT.